This TCR beta chain was recorded in a study of CD8+ T cells in alopecia areata. Notes on the study in general: Given one nonresponder, whether baseline CD8+ expansion relates to response remains uncertain.

Germline V gene lookup returns CDR1 GTSNPN and CDR2 SVGIG (reference sequence). There are 13 residues in the CDR3. Trimming stripped 1 base from V and 3 bases from J, with 9 bases between. Stated treatment: oral pan-JAK inhibitor, 5-10 mg twice daily. CD4+ and CD8+ T cells were sorted from PBMCs stained for CD3, CD4 and CD8. TCR sequencing used cDNA made by reverse transcription of extracted RNA. Sequencing was performed with immunoSEQ multiplex PCR; in TCRdb, only in-frame clones are kept and a portion is missing. The sample has 200,000 to 250,000 clones, 50% to 60% seen once; the top ten hold about 1.4%. Points on this clone: Its cognate antigen is unknown.

The V gene is TRBV30, the J gene TRBJ1-1; D not certain. The sequencing here drew on CD4+ T cells sorted from blood, taken at week 4, from a patient treated with tofacitinib. The clonotype was recovered from a human donor with alopecia areata. The DNA for the CDR3 is TGTGCCTGGAGTGCTTGGTTGGACACTGAAGCTTTCTTT. This encodes CAWSAWLDTEAFF.